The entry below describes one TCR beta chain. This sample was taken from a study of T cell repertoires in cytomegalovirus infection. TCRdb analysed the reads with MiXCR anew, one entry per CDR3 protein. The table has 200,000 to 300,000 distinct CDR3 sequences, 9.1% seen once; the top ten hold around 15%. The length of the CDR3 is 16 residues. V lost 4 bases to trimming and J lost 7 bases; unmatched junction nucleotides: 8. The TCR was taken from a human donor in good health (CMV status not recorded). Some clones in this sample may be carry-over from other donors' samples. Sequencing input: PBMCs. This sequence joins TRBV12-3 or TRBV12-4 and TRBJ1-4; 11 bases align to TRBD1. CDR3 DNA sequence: TGTGCCAGCAGTTGGGGGGACAGGGGGGACGGTGAAAAACTGTTTTTT. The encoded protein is CASSWGDRGDGEKLFF.